This T cell receptor beta chain was sequenced during a study of T cell changes during pregnancy in multiple sclerosis. Looked up from germline, CDR1 is LGHNA and CDR2 is YSLEER. This CDR3 is 13 amino acids long. V was trimmed by 2 bases and J by 4 bases, leaving 6 bases between them. Profiled with immunoSEQ multiplex PCR; TCRdb holds only in-frame clones, not every one. Among 90,000 to 100,000 clones listed, about 94% were seen once. This specimen consisted of peripheral blood, obtained in the third trimester of pregnancy. This chain connects TRBV4-3 to TRBJ2-4; D gene unclear. This receptor was obtained from a female donor with multiple sclerosis, enrolled in a pregnancy study. This CDR3 reads CASSQIGKNIQYF. The CDR3 nucleotides read TGCGCCAGCAGCCAAATCGGGAAAAACATTCAGTACTTC.